This TCR beta chain appears in the sequencing data of a study of CD8 T cells in ankylosing spondylitis. This clonotype was seen only a few times. As yet, its antigen is unknown. The V gene lost 7 bases and the J gene lost 0 bases, with 7 bases spanning the gap. Germline CDR1 and CDR2: MDHEN and SYDVKM. This CDR3 is built from 12 residues. General study findings and limits: Earlier work had already found some motif variants in reactive arthritis synovial fluid and blood. Reportedly, disease-linked clones are significantly enriched in ankylosing spondylitis patients' matched synovial fluid. A motif in TCR beta, a set of under ten highly homologous variants, appeared characteristic of ankylosing spondylitis blood.

Libraries of TCR beta came from quantitative 5'-RACE with molecular barcodes. TCRdb passed the 5' RACE reads through MiXCR, listing each CDR3 protein once. The sample lists about 500,000 distinct CDR3 sequences, roughly 5% occurring once. The receptor was derived from a male donor with ankylosing spondylitis. Sequences were obtained from blood, either unsorted or a sorted T cell fraction (not recorded which). This rearrangement joins TRBV28 to TRBJ2-7; no clear D gene. The CDR3 nucleotides read TGTGCCAGCATGGGTGCCTCCTACGAGCAGTACTTC. Its translation: CASMGASYEQYF.